This entry lists 5 T cell receptor beta chains sequenced from one sample in a study of shared clonotypes between healthy human individuals (dated by TCRdb to the early 2020s). The method was the immunoSEQ multiplex PCR assay. In its TCRdb copy, this immuneACCESS table keeps in-frame sequences only and misses some clones. Where compared with another copy, unresolved V genes explain less than half of these, and the others have no known cause. For this sample there are approximately 100,000 clones; 67% appear just once. The ten largest clones capture approximately 23% of the sample. Input material: memory CD8+ T cells sorted from blood. In light of the paper, this sample's cell subset or site label describes: CD45RO+ cells pooled with CCR7-negative TemRA cells. The receptors derive from a woman between 25 and 40 years old in good health.

About this clone itself: A single base separates this from a much larger clone, so it may be a read error. This same CDR3 is encoded by further DNA sequences in the sample. This chain joins TRBV19 and TRBJ1-1; D not resolved. The CDR3 sequence is 15 residues long. The V end was cut by 2 bases, the J end by 0 bases, with 10 bases between. Germline CDR1 is LNHDA and CDR2 is SQIVND (reference sequence). CDR3 sequence: CASSINSYMNTEAFF. CDR3 sequence (DNA): TGTGCCAGTAGTATAAACAGCTACATGAACACTGAAGCTTTCTTT.

The genes are TRBV18 and TRBJ2-7, with D possibly matching TRBD1 (6 bases). V gave up 5 bases and J gave up 2 bases, with 16 bases separating them. The CDR3 is made up of 15 amino acids. Per the germline V gene, CDR1 is KGHSH and CDR2 is LQKENI. In nucleotides, the CDR3 is TGTGCCAGCTCATTGGCCGGGACATGGCCCTACGAGCAGTACTTC. Translated: CASSLAGTWPYEQYF. The full variable domain, rest sourced from reference TRBV18 and TRBJ2-7, is NAGVMQNPRHLVRRRGQEARLRCSPMKGHSHVYWYRQLPEEGLKFMVYLQKENIIDESGMPKERFSAEFPKEGPSILRIQQVVRGDSAAYFCASSLAGTWPYEQYFGPGTRLTVT.

This sequence joins TRBV4-1 and TRBJ2-5, with D possibly being TRBD1 (6 bases). V was shortened by 1 base and J by 2 bases, with 8 bases between the two germline ends. CDR3 length: 14 residues. Germline assignment: CDR1 MGHRA and CDR2 YSYEKL. Here the CDR3 DNA reads TGCGCCAGCAGCCAAGTGGACAGTCAAGAGACCCAGTACTTC. Translating gives CASSQVDSQETQYF.

The rearrangement joins TRBV30 to TRBJ1-5; D gene unclear. This CDR3 comprises 14 residues. V was pared by 0 bases and J by 0 bases, with 6 bases between. The germline CDR1 and CDR2 sequences are GTSNPN and SVGIG (reference sequence). This CDR3 reads CAWSVQYSNQPQHF. The CDR3 coding sequence is TGTGCCTGGAGTGTGCAGTATAGCAATCAGCCCCAGCATTTT.

The V and J genes are TRBV25-1 and TRBJ2-7; weak D call: TRBD1 (6 bases). Deletions cut 7 bases from V and 7 bases from J, with 26 bases between. The CDR3 is made up of 16 amino acids. Germline CDR1 MGHDK, CDR2 SYGVNS. The CDR3 sequence: CASTGQGLPGGVEQYF. CDR3 sequence (DNA): TGTGCCAGCACGGGACAAGGCCTCCCCGGTGGAGTAGAGCAGTACTTC.